Below, 12 T cell receptor beta chains from the same sample are listed, as sequenced in a study of T cell responses to AZD1222 COVID-19 vaccine. Sequencing was performed with immunoSEQ multiplex PCR; in TCRdb, only in-frame clones are kept and a portion is missing. The data hold 180,000 or so clones, with around 89% observed a single time. Here the sequenced sample was peripheral blood, taken 28 days after the second dose of the MenACWY control vaccine. The receptors were sampled from an adult who received the MenACWY meningococcal vaccine as a control.

This clone was seen a few times. V is TRBV5-1 and J is TRBJ2-7; TRBD1 might be the D (6 bases). V was cut by 0 bases and J by 9 bases, with 13 bases left in between. This CDR3 is built from 13 residues. Germline V gene lookup returns CDR1 SGHRS and CDR2 YFSETQ. The chain's CDR3 is CASSLDDRTGQYF. The CDR3 region has the DNA TGCGCCAGCAGCTTGGACGACAGGACGGGGCAGTACTTC.

The genes are TRBV7-2 and TRBJ1-2, with 8 bases lining up with TRBD1. Germline V gene data show CDR1 as SGHTA and CDR2 as FQGNSA. V gave up 4 bases and J gave up 2 bases; unmatched junction bases: 3. CDR3 size: 14 residues. CDR3 region: CASSSGQVNYGYTF. The CDR3 DNA reads as TGTGCCAGCAGCTCGGGACAGGTGAACTATGGCTACACCTTC.

V gene TRBV27 combines with J gene TRBJ1-1; D gene uncertain. Trimming left V 8 bases short and J 4 bases short, with 17 bases between. From germline, CDR1 is MNHEY and CDR2 SMNVEV (reference sequence). The CDR3 is made up of 14 amino acids. The CDR3 region has the DNA TGTGCCAGCCTCCATACCCAGGCCGGCACTGAAGCTTTCTTT. This gives the protein CASLHTQAGTEAFF.

The chain employs TRBV4-1 and TRBJ1-2, with TRBD1 as a possible D gene (5 bases). The CDR3 contains 15 residues. CDR1 is MGHRA and CDR2 is YSYEKL in the germline V gene. Trimming left V 4 bases short and J 4 bases short, with 16 bases between. The CDR3 here is CASSPNQGIGYGYTF. As DNA, the CDR3 is TGCGCCAGCAGCCCGAACCAGGGAATTGGCTATGGCTACACCTTC.

J is TRBJ1-2 and V is TRBV5-4, with 8 bases aligning to TRBD1. J gave up 14 bases and V 4 bases, and 13 bases lay outside the gene matches. CDR3 length: 13 residues. CDR1 is SGHNT and CDR2 is YYREEE in the germline V gene (reference sequence). The CDR3 spells CASSLGQVISQTF. The CDR3 DNA sequence: TGTGCCAGCAGCCTGGGACAGGTTATTTCCCAAACCTTC.

Concerning this clone: Germline and junction disagree at one end, which may indicate a read error. Other DNA sequences from this sample encode an identical CDR3 as well. The chain employs TRBV29-1 and TRBJ2-1; 10 bases are shared with TRBD2. The CDR3 contains 13 residues. CDR1 is SQVTM, CDR2 ANQGSEA, per germline. The CDR3 loop is CSVRTSGYNEQFF. In DNA form, the CDR3 reads TGTAGCGTTCGGACTAGCGGTTACAATGAGCAGTTCTTC.

This chain joins TRBV9 and TRBJ1-1; 7 bases match TRBD1. V was clipped by 3 bases and J by 6 bases; unmatched bases: 14. There are 16 residues in the CDR3. The V gene's germline CDR1 is SGDLS and CDR2 YYNGEE. The CDR3 nucleotides read TGTGCCAGCAGCGCTACGGGTGGTTTAGGGGGCTCTGAAGCTTTCTTT. Protein: CASSATGGLGGSEAFF.

The chain joins TRBV28 to TRBJ1-3; D gene ambiguous. This CDR3 spans 11 amino acids. V lost 2 bases and J 8 bases, leaving 4 bases between the germline ends. From germline, CDR1 is MDHEN and CDR2 SYDVKM. CDR3 residues: CASSLSYTIYF. In nucleotides, the CDR3 is TGTGCCAGCAGTTTAAGTTACACCATATATTTT.

The chain has TRBV5-4 and TRBJ1-1; D may be TRBD1 (6 bases). Germline assignment: CDR1 SGHNT and CDR2 YYREEE (reference sequence). V was shortened by 5 bases and J by 2 bases, with 16 bases between the two germline ends. The CDR3 totals 15 residues. CDR3 DNA: TGTGCCAGCAGATCCGATCAGGGGCCAAACACTGAAGCTTTCTTT. Amino acids: CASRSDQGPNTEAFF.

The chain employs TRBV5-4 and TRBJ1-2; D is ambiguous. Germline V CDR1 and CDR2: SGHNT, YYREEE (reference sequence). Trimming removed 3 bases from V and 2 bases from J, with 11 bases in between. The CDR3 totals 14 residues. The CDR3 DNA sequence: TGTGCCAGCAGCTACGGAGGAGCGAACTATGGCTACACCTTC. Its protein product is CASSYGGANYGYTF.

This sequence joins TRBV30 and TRBJ1-2; weak D call: TRBD1 (6 bases). CDR3 size: 13 residues. Deletions cut 4 bases from V and 4 bases from J, with 13 bases between. The germline gives CDR1 GTSNPN, CDR2 SVGIG (reference sequence). The CDR3 loop is CAWNDRSGYGYTF. In DNA form, the CDR3 reads TGTGCCTGGAATGACAGGTCCGGCTATGGCTACACCTTC.

In this sample, this clone turned up once. The chain couples TRBV21-1 to TRBJ1-5; TRBD1 is taken as the D call from the table, unchecked against the DNA. TRBV21-1 is a pseudogene segment. The CDR3 consists of 20 residues. The CDR3 DNA is TGTGCCAGCAGCAAACTCCCCCGACAGGGGGGGGGATATAGCAATCAGCCCCAGCATTTT. Translation: CASSKLPRQGGGYSNQPQHF.